This record concerns one T cell receptor beta chain sequence. The data were produced by immunoSEQ multiplex PCR, yet TCRdb's version contains in-frame clones alone and is incomplete. The sample yields some 69,000 clones, approximately 75% seen once. This entry comes from a study of blood T cell repertoires in COVID-19. Study as a whole: Samples of COVID-19 (acute and convalescent) were obtained from the United States, Italy and Spain. PBMCs, B-cell-depleted T cells, or T cells provided the cDNA or gDNA that made up the material.

Germline assignment: CDR1 SGHDT and CDR2 YYEEEE. Trimming removed 0 bases from V and 0 bases from J, with 7 bases in between. The CDR3 is 14 residues long. The rearrangement uses TRBV5-6 and TRBJ2-7; possible D gene TRBD2, 6 bases. The source material was peripheral blood. This TCR was recovered from a human donor in a cohort sampled during active COVID-19. The CDR3 DNA reads TGTGCCAGCAGCTTGGACGGGAGCTCCTACGAGCAGTACTTC. It encodes CASSLDGSSYEQYF. Together with reference TRBV5-6 and TRBJ2-7, the CDR3 gives the full variable domain: DAGVTQSPTHLIKTRGQQVTLRCSPKSGHDTVSWYQQALGQGPQFIFQYYEEEERQRGNFPDRFSGHQFPNYSSELNVNALLLGDSALYLCASSLDGSSYEQYFGPGTRLTVT.